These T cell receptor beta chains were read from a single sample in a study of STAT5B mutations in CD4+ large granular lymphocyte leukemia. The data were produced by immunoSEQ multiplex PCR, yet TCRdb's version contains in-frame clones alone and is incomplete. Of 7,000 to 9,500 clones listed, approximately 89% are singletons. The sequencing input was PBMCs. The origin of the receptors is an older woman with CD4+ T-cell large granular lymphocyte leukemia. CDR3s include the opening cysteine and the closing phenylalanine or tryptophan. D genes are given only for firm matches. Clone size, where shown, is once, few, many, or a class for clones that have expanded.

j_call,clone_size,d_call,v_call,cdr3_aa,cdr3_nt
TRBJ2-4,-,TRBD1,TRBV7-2,CASSPQGTGGPRNIQYF,TGTGCCAGCAGCCCCCAGGGGACAGGGGGCCCCAGGAACATTCAGTACTTC
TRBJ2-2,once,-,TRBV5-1,CATSLAGTNTGELFF,TGCGCCACCTCCTTGGCCGGGACGAACACCGGGGAGCTGTTTTTT
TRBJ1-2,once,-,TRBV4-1,CASTGNNYGYTF,TGCGCCAGCACGGGGAATAACTATGGCTACACCTTC
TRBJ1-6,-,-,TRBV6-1,CASSAPNSPLHF,TGTGCCAGCAGTGCTCCCAATTCACCCCTCCACTTT
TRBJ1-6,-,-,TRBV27,CASSSPQLLGSNSPLHF,TGTGCCAGCAGTTCCCCACAGTTATTGGGTAGTAATTCACCCCTCCACTTT
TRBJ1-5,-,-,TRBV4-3,CASSQDYGGSNQPQHF,TGCGCCAGCAGCCAAGATTATGGGGGCAGCAATCAGCCCCAGCATTTT
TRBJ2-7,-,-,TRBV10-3,CAISEGGTYEQYF,TGTGCCATCAGTGAGGGCGGTACCTACGAGCAGTACTTC
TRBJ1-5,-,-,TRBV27,CASSRTAVSNQPQHF,TGTGCCAGCAGTCGGACAGCAGTTAGCAATCAGCCCCAGCATTTT
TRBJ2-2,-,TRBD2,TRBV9,CASSVELPTSGGAFTGELFF,TGTGCCAGCAGCGTAGAACTTCCGACTAGCGGGGGGGCCTTCACCGGGGAGCTGTTTTTT
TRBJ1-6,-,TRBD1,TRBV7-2,CASSLGQGSNSPLHF,TGTGCCAGCAGCTTAGGACAGGGAAGTAATTCACCCCTCCACTTT
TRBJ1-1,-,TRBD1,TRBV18,CASSLRQGENTEAFF,TGTGCCAGCTCACTACGACAGGGGGAGAACACTGAAGCTTTCTTT
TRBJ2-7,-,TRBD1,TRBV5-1,CASSISGTGGYEQYF,TGCGCCAGCAGCATCTCCGGGACAGGAGGCTACGAGCAGTACTTC
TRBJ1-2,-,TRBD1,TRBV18,CASSPDRNYGYTF,TGTGCCAGCTCTCCGGACAGGAACTATGGCTACACCTTC
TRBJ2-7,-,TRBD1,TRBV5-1,CASRWTGGNEQYF,TGCGCCAGCAGGTGGACAGGGGGGAACGAGCAGTACTTC
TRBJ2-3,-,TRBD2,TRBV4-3,CASSQGTSGASTDTQYF,TGCGCCAGCAGCCAAGGGACTAGCGGGGCCAGCACAGATACGCAGTATTTT
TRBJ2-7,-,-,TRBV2,CASRKTDSAYEQYF,TGTGCCAGCAGGAAGACCGATTCGGCCTACGAGCAGTACTTC
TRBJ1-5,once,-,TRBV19,CASSIDRAASNQPQHF,TGTGCCAGTAGTATAGATAGGGCAGCTAGCAATCAGCCCCAGCATTTT
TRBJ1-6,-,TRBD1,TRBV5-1,CASSSNSYGQGSSPLHF,TGCGCCAGCAGCTCCAACAGTTACGGACAGGGCTCTTCACCCCTCCACTTT
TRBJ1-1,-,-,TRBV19,CASSIVVGRGTEAFF,TGTGCCAGTAGTATAGTGGTGGGGCGCGGCACTGAAGCTTTCTTT
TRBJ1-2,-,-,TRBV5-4,CASSPDESYGYTF,TGTGCCAGCAGCCCTGACGAGAGCTATGGCTACACCTTC
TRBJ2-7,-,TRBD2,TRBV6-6,CASRNSGGANEQYF,TGTGCCAGCAGAAACAGCGGGGGGGCCAACGAGCAGTACTTC
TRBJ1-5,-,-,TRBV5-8,CASTAVAGVNQPQHF,TGTGCCAGCACCGCGGTCGCCGGGGTAAATCAGCCCCAGCATTTT
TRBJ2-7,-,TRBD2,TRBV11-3,CASGFGGADEQYF,TGTGCCAGCGGGTTCGGGGGGGCCGACGAGCAGTACTTC
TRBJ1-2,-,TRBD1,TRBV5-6,CASRGTGVYGYTF,TGTGCCAGCAGGGGGACAGGGGTCTATGGCTACACCTTC
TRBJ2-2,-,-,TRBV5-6,CASSPGPAFTGELFF,TGTGCCAGCAGCCCTGGGCCAGCTTTCACCGGGGAGCTGTTTTTT
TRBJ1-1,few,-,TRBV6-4,CASSEDGFTEAFF,TGTGCCAGCAGTGAGGATGGATTCACTGAAGCTTTCTTT
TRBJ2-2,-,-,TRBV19,CASRQDGLRELFF,TGTGCCAGTAGACAAGACGGCCTTAGGGAGCTGTTTTTT
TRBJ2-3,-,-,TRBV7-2,CASSLGLRIPDTQYF,TGTGCCAGCAGCTTAGGACTCAGGATCCCAGATACGCAGTATTTT
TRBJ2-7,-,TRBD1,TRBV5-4,CASSSTGTASYEQYF,TGTGCCAGCAGCTCGACCGGGACAGCCTCCTACGAGCAGTACTTC
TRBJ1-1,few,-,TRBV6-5,CASSTGGREAFF,TGTGCCAGCAGCACCGGGGGTCGGGAAGCTTTCTTT
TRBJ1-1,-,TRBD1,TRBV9,CASREIRTGVGGAFF,TGTGCCAGCAGGGAAATACGGACAGGGGTAGGTGGAGCTTTCTTT
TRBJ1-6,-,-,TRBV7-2,CASSITTGTSPLHF,TGTGCCAGCAGCATAACCACAGGTACTTCACCCCTCCACTTT
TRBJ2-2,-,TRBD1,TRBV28,CASSAPGQRSTGELFF,TGTGCCAGCAGTGCCCCGGGACAGAGAAGCACCGGGGAGCTGTTTTTT
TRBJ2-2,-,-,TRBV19,CASSIIRNTGELFF,TGTGCCAGTAGTATCATAAGGAACACCGGGGAGCTGTTTTTT
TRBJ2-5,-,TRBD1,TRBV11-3,CASSFRGTGASLETQYF,TGTGCCAGCAGCTTTCGAGGGACAGGCGCGTCTTTGGAGACCCAGTACTTC
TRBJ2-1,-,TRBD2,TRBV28,CASSLPKLASLQNEQFF,TGTGCCAGCAGTTTACCCAAACTAGCGTCCCTACAGAATGAGCAGTTCTTC
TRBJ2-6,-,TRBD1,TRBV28,CASSLWGGTGRSSGANVLTF,TGTGCCAGCAGTTTATGGGGCGGGACAGGGAGAAGCTCTGGGGCCAACGTCCTGACTTTC
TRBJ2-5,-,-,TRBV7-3,CASSLGGPETQYF,TGTGCCAGCAGCTTAGGAGGGCCGGAGACCCAGTACTTC
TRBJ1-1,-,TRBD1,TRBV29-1,CSARTGGNTEAFF,TGCAGCGCCCGAACAGGGGGGAACACTGAAGCTTTCTTT
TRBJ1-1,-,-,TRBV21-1,CASSKDRQRCTGCEAFF,TGTGCCAGCAGCAAAGATCGGCAAAGATGTACAGGATGCGAAGCTTTCTTT
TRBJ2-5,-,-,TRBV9,CASSPRLGHPYRETQYF,TGTGCCAGCAGCCCCAGGTTGGGCCATCCCTACAGGGAGACCCAGTACTTC
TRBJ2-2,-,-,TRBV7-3,CASSLGGASTGELFF,TGTGCCAGCAGCTTAGGAGGGGCGAGCACCGGGGAGCTGTTTTTT
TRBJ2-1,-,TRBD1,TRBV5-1,CASSLGQGYNEQFF,TGCGCCAGCAGCTTGGGACAGGGGTACAATGAGCAGTTCTTC
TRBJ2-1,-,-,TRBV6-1,CASSDRGLSSYNEQFF,TGTGCCAGCAGTGATAGGGGTTTAAGCTCCTACAATGAGCAGTTCTTC
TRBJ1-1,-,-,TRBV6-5,CASSPQWGGAEAFF,TGTGCCAGCAGTCCCCAGTGGGGCGGGGCTGAAGCTTTCTTT
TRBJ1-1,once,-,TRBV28,CASTLSGRGVNTEAFF,TGTGCCAGCACCCTTTCGGGGAGGGGAGTGAACACTGAAGCTTTCTTT